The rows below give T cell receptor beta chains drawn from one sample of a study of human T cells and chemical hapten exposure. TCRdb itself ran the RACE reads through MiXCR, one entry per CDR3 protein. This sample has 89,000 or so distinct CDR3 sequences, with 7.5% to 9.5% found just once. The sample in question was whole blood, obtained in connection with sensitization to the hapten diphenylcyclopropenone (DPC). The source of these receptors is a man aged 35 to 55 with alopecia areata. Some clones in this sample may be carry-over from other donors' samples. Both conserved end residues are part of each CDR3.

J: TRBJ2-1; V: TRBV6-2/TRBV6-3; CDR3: CASGGLADNEQFF
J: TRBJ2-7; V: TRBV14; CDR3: CASSGGSIEGSYEQYF
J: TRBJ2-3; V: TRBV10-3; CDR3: CAISRLAVTDTQYF
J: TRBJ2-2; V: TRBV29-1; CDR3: CSGGQGAGELFF
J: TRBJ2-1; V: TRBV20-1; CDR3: CSARPILALSYNEQFF
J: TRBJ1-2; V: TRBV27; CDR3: CASSFLAGIFGGYTF
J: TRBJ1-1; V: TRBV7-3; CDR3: CASSRGQHTEAFF
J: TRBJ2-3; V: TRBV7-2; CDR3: CASSLSRGSTDTQYF
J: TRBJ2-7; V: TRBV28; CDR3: CASGTGGASGRYEQYF
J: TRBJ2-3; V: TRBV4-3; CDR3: CASSQDSGYEVSQYF
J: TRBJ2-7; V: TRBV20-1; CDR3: CSASGLAGFSYEQYF
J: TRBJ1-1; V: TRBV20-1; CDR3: CSARDRTSPKNTEAFF
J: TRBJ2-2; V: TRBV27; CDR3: CASSLSFGRSRTGELFF
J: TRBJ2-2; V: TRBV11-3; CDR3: CASSSRERPNTGELFF
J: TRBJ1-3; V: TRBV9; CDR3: CASSVGDLSGNTIYF
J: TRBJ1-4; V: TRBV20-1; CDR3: CSASRFEGLNEKLFF
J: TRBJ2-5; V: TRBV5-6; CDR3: CASSFRETQYF
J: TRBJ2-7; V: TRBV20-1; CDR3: CSAGGGTQSYEQYF
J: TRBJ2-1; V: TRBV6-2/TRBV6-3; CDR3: CASSYALTPGVLYNEQFF
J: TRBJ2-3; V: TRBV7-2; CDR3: CAQATDTQYF
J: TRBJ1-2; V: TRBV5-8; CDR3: CASSRDSSYGYTF
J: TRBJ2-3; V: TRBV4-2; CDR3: CASSQASGFTDTQYF
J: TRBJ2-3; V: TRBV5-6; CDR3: CASSLLPGTGTDTQYF
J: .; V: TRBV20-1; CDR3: CSAPGTSSPYEQFF
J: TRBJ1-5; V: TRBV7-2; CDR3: CDSSLAQGQPQHF
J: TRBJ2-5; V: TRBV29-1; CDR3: CSVEEWGRDETQYF
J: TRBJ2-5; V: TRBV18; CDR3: CASSRGTELPLGETQYF
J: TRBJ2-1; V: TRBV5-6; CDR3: CASSLGPVHNEQFF
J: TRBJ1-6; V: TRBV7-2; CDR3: CASRTGAVGNSPLHF
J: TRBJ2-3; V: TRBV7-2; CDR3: CASSSPVGAPATQYF
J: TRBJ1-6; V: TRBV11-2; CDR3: CASGTFDNSPLHF